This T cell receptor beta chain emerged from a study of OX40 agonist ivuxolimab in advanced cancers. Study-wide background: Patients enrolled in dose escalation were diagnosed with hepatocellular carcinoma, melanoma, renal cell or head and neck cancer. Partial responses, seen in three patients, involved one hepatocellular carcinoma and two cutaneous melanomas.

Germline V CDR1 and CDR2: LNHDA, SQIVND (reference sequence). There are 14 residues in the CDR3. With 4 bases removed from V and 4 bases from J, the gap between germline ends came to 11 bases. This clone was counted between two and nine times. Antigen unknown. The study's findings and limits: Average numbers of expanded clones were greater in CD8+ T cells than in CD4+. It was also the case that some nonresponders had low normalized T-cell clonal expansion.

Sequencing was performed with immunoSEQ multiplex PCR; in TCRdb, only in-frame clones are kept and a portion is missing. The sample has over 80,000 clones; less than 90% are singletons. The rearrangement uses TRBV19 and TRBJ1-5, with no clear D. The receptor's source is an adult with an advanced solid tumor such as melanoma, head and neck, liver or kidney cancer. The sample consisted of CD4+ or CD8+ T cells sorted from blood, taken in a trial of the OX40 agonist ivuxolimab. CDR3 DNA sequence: TGTGCCAGTAGTAAAATAAGCGTGAATCAGCCCCAGCATTTT. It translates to CASSKISVNQPQHF.